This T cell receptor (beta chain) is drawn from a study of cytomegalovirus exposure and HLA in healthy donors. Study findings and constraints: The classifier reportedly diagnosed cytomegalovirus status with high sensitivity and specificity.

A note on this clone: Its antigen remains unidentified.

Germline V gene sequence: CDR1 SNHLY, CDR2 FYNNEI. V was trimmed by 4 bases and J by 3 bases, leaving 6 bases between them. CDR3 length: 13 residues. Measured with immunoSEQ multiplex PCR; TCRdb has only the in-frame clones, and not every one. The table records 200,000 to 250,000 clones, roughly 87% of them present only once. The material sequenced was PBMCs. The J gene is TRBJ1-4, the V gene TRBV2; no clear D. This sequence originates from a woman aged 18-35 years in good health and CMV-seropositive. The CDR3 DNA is TGTGCCAGCAGTGGTGGAGCTAATGAAAAACTGTTTTTT. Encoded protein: CASSGGANEKLFF.